The 21 T cell receptor beta chains in this list originate from one sample, sequenced in a study of blood T cell repertoires in COVID-19. Sequencing used immunoSEQ multiplex PCR; TCRdb keeps in-frame clones, though not all of them. This repertoire shows 200,000 or so clones, 60% to 80% found once; its top ten account for 17%. Sequencing was performed on peripheral blood. Receptors originate from a man in his 60s with active or convalescent COVID-19.

This rearrangement joins TRBV7-2 to TRBJ2-7; 11 bases map to TRBD2. With 2 bases clipped from V and 5 bases from J, the junction kept 5 bases outside the gene matches. The CDR3 runs 15 residues. Germline lookup yields CDR1 SGHTA and CDR2 FQGNSA. The DNA of the CDR3 is TGTGCCAGCAGCTTAAGGTCACTAGCGGGAGACGAGCAGTACTTC. Translating gives CASSLRSLAGDEQYF.

This rearrangement joins TRBV27 to TRBJ2-7, with TRBD2 matching over 10 bases. Per germline, CDR1 MNHEY and CDR2 SMNVEV (reference sequence). This CDR3 contains 15 residues. The ends lost 4 bases at V and 3 bases at J; junction bases unmatched: 6. For the CDR3, the DNA is TGTGCCAGCAGTTCCGCGGCTAGCGGGAGCTACGAGCAGTACTTC. The encoded protein is CASSSAASGSYEQYF.

This chain connects TRBV4-1 to TRBJ2-1; 7 positions match TRBD1. The CDR3 loop spans 16 amino acids. CDR1 is MGHRA, CDR2 YSYEKL, per germline. The trim removed 1 base at V and 2 bases at J, leaving 5 bases unmatched. As DNA, the CDR3 is TGCGCCAGCAGCCAAGTAACAGGGGTCCCCTACAATGAGCAGTTCTTC. Amino acid sequence: CASSQVTGVPYNEQFF.

The gene calls are TRBV5-1 and TRBJ1-4, with D possibly TRBD1 on 6 matching bases. Per the germline V gene, CDR1 is SGHRS and CDR2 is YFSETQ. The V and J ends lost 0 bases and 5 bases respectively, with 14 bases between them. The CDR3 length is 16 residues. The DNA of the CDR3 is TGCGCCAGCAGCTTGGTCGGACAGCGCCTGAATGAAAAACTGTTTTTT. Translating gives CASSLVGQRLNEKLFF.

The genes are TRBV10-2 and TRBJ2-3; TRBD2 aligns across 7 bases. After removal of 4 bases from V and 4 bases from J, the junction contained 5 bases not matched to a gene. The CDR3 has 14 amino acids. The germline V gene has CDR1 WSHSY and CDR2 SAAADI. As DNA, the CDR3 is TGCGCCAGCAGTGGGGGGGGGACCTCAGATACGCAGTATTTT. This translates into CASSGGGTSDTQYF.

This clone was counted a single time. The chain carries TRBV5-5 and TRBJ2-7; 8 nucleotides match TRBD2. In germline, CDR1 is SGHKS, CDR2 YYEKEE (reference sequence). V lost 3 bases to trimming and J lost 9 bases; unmatched junction nucleotides: 11. The CDR3 runs to 14 residues. The CDR3 region has the DNA TGTGCCAGCAGCTCCCTGAGCGGGAGAAGGGTGCAGTACTTC. Translating it yields CASSSLSGRRVQYF.

The CDR3 nucleotides are TGTGCCAGCAGTTCCCCCGGGACAGTTAATGAAAAACTGTTTTTT. Encoded protein: CASSSPGTVNEKLFF. The gene calls are TRBV28 and TRBJ1-4, with TRBD1 matching 7 bases. The CDR3 is 15 residues long. V lost 4 bases and J lost 4; bases outside the gene matches: 6. Germline loops: CDR1 MDHEN, CDR2 SYDVKM.

The rearrangement uses TRBV29-1 and TRBJ2-7, with D perhaps TRBD2 (6 bases). CDR3 length equals 14 residues. V dropped 6 bases and J dropped 2 bases, with 17 bases sitting between them. The germline V gene has CDR1 SQVTM and CDR2 ANQGSEA. As DNA, the CDR3 is TGCAGCGTGACGGAGGCCCCGGGGGCCTACGAGCAGTACTTC. It specifies CSVTEAPGAYEQYF.

The rearrangement joins TRBV5-4 to TRBJ1-2; 10 positions agree with TRBD1. Per germline, CDR1 SGHNT and CDR2 YYREEE (reference sequence). The CDR3 has 16 amino acids. With V trimmed by 4 bases and J by 3 bases, 9 bases remained unmatched. The CDR3 DNA reads TGTGCCAGCAGCGAAGGGACAGGGGCAAACTACTATGGCTACACCTTC. This codes for CASSEGTGANYYGYTF.

The gene calls are TRBV5-5 and TRBJ2-1; 7 nucleotides line up with TRBD1. Trimming removed 3 bases from V and 14 bases from J; junction bases left unmatched: 14. Germline V gene lookup returns CDR1 SGHKS and CDR2 YYEKEE (reference sequence). The CDR3 has 14 amino acids. This chain's CDR3 is CASSSTPGQPKEFF. The CDR3 coding sequence is TGTGCCAGCAGCTCAACTCCGGGACAGCCGAAGGAGTTCTTC.

This clone was seen only once. V usage is TRBV6-5 and J usage is TRBJ2-5, with 7 positions matching TRBD1. The CDR3 has 15 amino acids. Germline CDR1 reads MNHEY; CDR2 reads SVGAGI. Unmatched junction bases numbered 13, after V lost 7 bases and J lost 5 bases. The DNA of the CDR3 is TGTGCCAGCAAGATACAGGGGTCGCTTGGGGAGACCCAGTACTTC. Protein sequence: CASKIQGSLGETQYF.

V usage is TRBV27 and J usage is TRBJ1-2; a weak D match, TRBD1 (6 bases). Germline loops: CDR1 MNHEY, CDR2 SMNVEV (reference sequence). This CDR3 is 13 amino acids long. V lost 6 bases and J lost 8, with 16 bases in between. The chain's CDR3 is CASRLDRSTGYTF. CDR3 bases: TGTGCCAGCAGACTCGACAGGTCTACCGGCTACACCTTC.

The gene calls are TRBV10-2 and TRBJ2-2, with D unclear. V was trimmed by 4 bases and J by 5 bases, leaving 5 bases between them. The CDR3 runs 12 residues. Per germline, CDR1 WSHSY and CDR2 SAAADI. The CDR3 region has the DNA TGCGCCAGCAGTGTCTATACCGGGGAGCTGTTTTTT. Translated, it gives CASSVYTGELFF.

The chain carries TRBV11-2 and TRBJ2-1; D unclear. V was shortened by 6 bases and J by 10 bases, with 13 bases between the two germline ends. The CDR3 consists of 12 residues. Germline CDR1 is SGHAT and CDR2 is FQNNGV. CDR3 bases: TGTGCCAGCAGTTATCAGACCGGGGAGCAGTTCTTC. Residues: CASSYQTGEQFF. The full variable domain, its missing parts supplied by reference TRBV11-2 and TRBJ2-1, is EAGVAQSPRYKIIEKRQSVAFWCNPISGHATLYWYQQILGQGPKLLIQFQNNGVVDDSQLPKDRFSAERLKGVDSTLKIQPAKLEDSAVYLCASSYQTGEQFFGPGTRLTVL.

The rearrangement joins TRBV5-1 to TRBJ2-7, with D possibly TRBD2 on 6 matching bases. CDR3 length: 12 amino acids. Germline V gene data show CDR1 as SGHRS and CDR2 as YFSETQ. V was trimmed by 4 bases and J by 11 bases, leaving 16 bases between them. The DNA of the CDR3 is TGCGCCAGCAGCGATACTAGCCACTTGGAGTACTTC. It encodes CASSDTSHLEYF.

This chain uses TRBV5-1 with TRBJ1-1; D is perhaps TRBD1 (6 bases). The ends were cut back, 5 bases at V and 5 bases at J, with 19 bases in the middle. There are 15 residues in the CDR3. Germline values: CDR1 SGHRS, CDR2 YFSETQ. The CDR3 DNA reads TGCGCCAGCAGATCCTGGGACACGCCGGGGACTGAAGCTTTCTTT. Translating it yields CASRSWDTPGTEAFF.

V is TRBV5-5 and J is TRBJ2-5, with D tentatively TRBD2 (5 bases). This CDR3 region has 14 residues. The germline V and J ends were trimmed by 1 base and 1 base, with 8 bases remaining between them. Looked up from germline, CDR1 is SGHKS and CDR2 is YYEKEE (reference sequence). This CDR3 reads CASSLPGVQETQYF. CDR3 DNA sequence: TGTGCCAGCAGCTTGCCCGGGGTCCAAGAGACCCAGTACTTC.

The rearrangement links TRBV19 to TRBJ2-4, with a tentative D call TRBD1 (5 bases). V shed 3 bases and J shed 10 bases, with 16 bases lying between them. Germline-derived CDR1 and CDR2 are LNHDA and SQIVND (reference sequence). This CDR3 is 14 amino acids long. Here the CDR3 reads CASSIRDGAQIQYF. In DNA form, the CDR3 reads TGTGCCAGTAGTATCAGGGATGGGGCCCAAATTCAGTACTTC.

V gene TRBV3-1 (or the pseudogene TRBV3-2) combines with J gene TRBJ2-7; 7 positions agree with TRBD2. V was clipped by 0 bases and J by 2 bases; unmatched bases: 4. Germline CDR1 LGHDT, CDR2 YNNKEL (reference sequence). The CDR3 runs 15 residues. The DNA of the CDR3 is TGTGCCAGCAGCCAAGATCTAGCGGCCCCCTACGAGCAGTACTTC. It yields the protein CASSQDLAAPYEQYF.

Of note for this clone: A much bigger clone sits one base away, suggesting this may be a read error. The chain joins TRBV28 to TRBJ1-1, with D maybe TRBD1 (6 bases). This CDR3 comprises 15 residues. CDR1 is MDHEN and CDR2 is SYDVKM in the germline V gene. The CDR3 region is CVSSSPRGMSGEAFF. The CDR3 DNA follows: TGTGTCAGCAGTTCTCCCAGGGGAATGAGTGGTGAAGCTTTCTTT.

As regards this clone: Other DNA sequences within the sample encode an identical CDR3. The chain has TRBV4-1 and TRBJ2-1, with a weak D call TRBD2 (5 bases). Per germline, CDR1 MGHRA and CDR2 YSYEKL. Trimming removed 1 base from V and 4 bases from J, with 14 bases in between. The CDR3 is 16 amino acids. For the CDR3, the DNA is TGCGCCAGCAGCCAAGTAGCTGGAGGCAGTTACAATGAGCAGTTCTTC. The encoded protein is CASSQVAGGSYNEQFF.